This T cell receptor beta chain derives from a study of T cells in localized non-small cell lung cancer. Notes on the study in general: Blood T cell density predicted longer survival; adjacent-lung clonality, shorter.

Profiling relied on immunoSEQ multiplex PCR, and the TCRdb table lists in-frame clones only, not all of them. The repertoire holds about 64,000 clones, more than 80% seen once, with just over 4.5% in the top ten. V lost 6 bases and J 7 bases, leaving 13 bases between the germline ends. The CDR3 consists of 12 residues. Germline CDR1 LNHDA, CDR2 SQIVND (reference sequence). Details on this clone: The antigen remains undetermined.

Sequencing used PBMCs, obtained before any cancer treatment. This receptor was identified in a man aged 35 to 70 with stage II lung adenocarcinoma. This sequence joins TRBV19 and TRBJ2-7; D is perhaps TRBD1 (6 bases). CDR3 residues: CASSPGVGEQYF. Written as DNA, the CDR3 is TGTGCCAGTAGCCCAGGGGTCGGAGAGCAGTACTTC.